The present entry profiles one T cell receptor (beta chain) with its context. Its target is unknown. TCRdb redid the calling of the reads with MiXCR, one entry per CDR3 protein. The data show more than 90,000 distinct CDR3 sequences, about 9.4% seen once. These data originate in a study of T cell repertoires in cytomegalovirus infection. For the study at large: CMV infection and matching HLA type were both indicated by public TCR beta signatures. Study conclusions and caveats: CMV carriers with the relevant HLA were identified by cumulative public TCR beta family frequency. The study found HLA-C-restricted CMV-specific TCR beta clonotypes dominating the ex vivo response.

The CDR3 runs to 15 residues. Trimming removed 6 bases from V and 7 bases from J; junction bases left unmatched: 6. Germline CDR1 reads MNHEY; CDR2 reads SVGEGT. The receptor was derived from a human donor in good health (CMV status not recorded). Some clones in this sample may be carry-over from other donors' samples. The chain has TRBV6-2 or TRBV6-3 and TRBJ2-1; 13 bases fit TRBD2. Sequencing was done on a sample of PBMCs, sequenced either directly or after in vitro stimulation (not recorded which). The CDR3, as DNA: TGTGCCAGCAGCCAAGGACTAGCGGGAGTGAATGAGCAGTTCTTC. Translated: CASSQGLAGVNEQFF.